Each of the 18 T cell receptor beta chains below was sequenced from the same sample in a study of metastatic and nonmetastatic thyroid tumors. All patients reached thyroid surgery having received no treatment beforehand. With MiXCR, TCRdb reprocessed the PCR reads. This table holds about 30,000 clones, 20% to 25% found once. The sequencing sample was made of blood. The source of these receptors is a female donor with papillary thyroid cancer or a benign thyroid nodule (not recorded which). Some clones in this sample may be carry-over from other donors' samples.

The V and J genes are TRBV6-2 or TRBV6-3 and TRBJ2-5; 11 nucleotides align to TRBD2. CDR3 length: 20 amino acids. The germline CDR1 and CDR2 sequences are MNHEY and SVGEGT. Trimming cost V 5 bases and J 1 base; bases outside gene matches: 18. CDR3 nucleotide sequence: TGTGCCAGCAGTCCAAGACAGGCGCTAGCGGGGGGCCCGCTCCAAGAGACCCAGTACTTC. It translates to CASSPRQALAGGPLQETQYF.

This clone was seen only a few times. This sequence joins TRBV6-2 or TRBV6-3 and TRBJ2-2; D not resolved. Looked up from germline, CDR1 is MNHEY and CDR2 is SVGEGT. V was trimmed by 4 bases and J by 7 bases, leaving 10 bases between them. This CDR3 spans 13 amino acids. The CDR3 region has the DNA TGTGCCAGCAGTTTTGTATTGGGCGGGGAGCTGTTTTTT. It codes for CASSFVLGGELFF.

In this sample, this clone turned up a few times. The chain carries TRBV12-3 or TRBV12-4 and TRBJ2-2, with 9 nucleotides matching TRBD1. With V trimmed by 6 bases and J by 7 bases, 12 bases remained unmatched. This CDR3 region has 16 residues. CDR3 nucleotides: TGTGCCAGCAGACTCTCGGGACAGGGTTTAGGCGGGGAGCTGTTTTTT. Translated, it gives CASRLSGQGLGGELFF.

This clone was detected ten times or more. This chain uses TRBV14 with TRBJ2-7; TRBD2 matches 10 bases. Germline V gives CDR1 SGHDN, CDR2 FVKESK. This CDR3 spans 15 amino acids. V was clipped by 4 bases and J by 5 bases; unmatched bases: 8. This CDR3 reads CASSPRLAGVNEQYF. The CDR3 nucleotides read TGTGCCAGCAGCCCCCGTCTAGCGGGAGTAAACGAGCAGTACTTC.

This clone was detected many times. The chain uses TRBV4-1 and TRBJ2-1, with D perhaps TRBD1 or TRBD2 (6 bases each). CDR1 is MGHRA, CDR2 YSYEKL, per germline. The V end lost 3 bases, the J end lost 8 bases, and 20 bases lay between the germline ends. This CDR3 has 16 amino acids. CDR3 in DNA: TGCGCCAGCAGCCAGAGAGGGGACTGGGCAGGGGATGAGCAGTTCTTC. Residues: CASSQRGDWAGDEQFF.

The chain is built from TRBV30 and TRBJ1-2, with TRBD1 identical over 9 bases. This CDR3 has 14 residues. Germline lookup yields CDR1 GTSNPN and CDR2 SVGIG (reference sequence). V shed 3 bases, J shed 1 base, and the junction held 3 bases outside the gene matches. The CDR3 protein is CAWRRTGDNYGYTF. The CDR3 DNA reads as TGTGCCTGGAGGCGGACAGGGGATAACTATGGCTACACCTTC.

This clone showed up many times. This chain joins TRBV12-3 or TRBV12-4 and TRBJ1-5, with TRBD1 matching 9 bases. The length of the CDR3 is 16 residues. Germline trimming cut 6 bases from V and 4 bases from J; bases unmatched to any gene: 10. The CDR3 sequence: CASSSRGTGPNQPQHF. CDR3 nucleotide sequence: TGTGCCAGCAGCTCCCGCGGGACAGGGCCTAATCAGCCCCAGCATTTT.

This clone was seen at least ten times. The chain joins TRBV11-3 to TRBJ2-2, with D uncertain. The CDR3 covers 15 residues. V was shortened by 5 bases and J by 1 base, with 11 bases between the two germline ends. Germline loops: CDR1 SGHNT, CDR2 YENEEA. CDR3 protein: CASSRTAVNTGELFF. The CDR3 DNA sequence: TGTGCCAGCAGCCGAACCGCAGTGAACACCGGGGAGCTGTTTTTT.

This clone has ten or more counts. V is TRBV11-3 and J is TRBJ1-2; the D gene is possibly TRBD1 (5 bases). V lost 2 bases to trimming and J lost 2 bases, with 15 bases between them. Germline lookup yields CDR1 SGHNT and CDR2 YENEEA. The CDR3 covers 16 residues. This CDR3 is CASSLYGAGGNYGYTF. The CDR3 coding sequence is TGTGCCAGCAGCTTATATGGGGCTGGCGGGAACTATGGCTACACCTTC.

This clone was picked up a small number of times. The rearrangement uses TRBV9 and TRBJ2-2; 13 bases fit TRBD2. The junction had 12 bases not matched to a gene; V was cut back by 0 bases and J by 4 bases. Germline lookup yields CDR1 SGDLS and CDR2 YYNGEE. The CDR3 loop spans 20 amino acids. The CDR3 protein is CASSVGTSGGAGSVTGELFF. CDR3 nucleotides: TGTGCCAGCAGCGTAGGAACTAGCGGGGGGGCCGGTAGCGTCACCGGGGAGCTGTTTTTT.

This clone showed up just once. The genes are TRBV7-9 and TRBJ1-2, with D perhaps TRBD1 (5 bases). This CDR3 region has 14 residues. Germline CDR1 reads SEHNR; CDR2 reads FQNEAQ (reference sequence). V dropped 5 bases and J dropped 7 bases, with 17 bases sitting between them. CDR3 coding DNA: TGTGCCAGCAGCAAGGGTGACAGCGGATTTGGCTACACCTTC. Protein: CASSKGDSGFGYTF.

This clone is termed medium-sized. CDR3 region: CASSHHDRPNTEAFF. The CDR3 DNA is TGTGCCAGCAGCCATCACGACAGGCCCAACACTGAAGCTTTCTTT. The rearrangement uses TRBV6-1 and TRBJ1-1, with D perhaps matching TRBD1 (6 bases). CDR1 and CDR2 (germline): MNHNS, SASEGT. V was cut by 6 bases and J by 2 bases, with 16 bases left in between. The length of the CDR3 is 15 residues.

Regarding this clone: One end of the junction fails to match germline, which may point to a read error. V gene TRBV4-1 combines with J gene TRBJ2-5; 15 bases line up with TRBD2. The CDR3 sequence is 19 residues long. Looked up from germline, CDR1 is MGHRA and CDR2 is YSYEKL. This CDR3 reads CASSQDRGTSGGSQETLYF. The DNA of the CDR3 is TGCGCCAGCAGCCAAGATCGCGGGACTAGCGGGGGGTCCCAAGAGACCCTGTACTTC.

The V call is TRBV7-3, the J call TRBJ2-7, with D possibly matching TRBD1 (6 bases). Germline lookup yields CDR1 SGHTA and CDR2 FQGTGA. Between the trimmed V and J ends, which lost 5 bases and 1 base, there was a span of 18 bases. The CDR3 runs 16 residues. The CDR3 sequence: CASSPDGHQGSYEQYF. Here the CDR3 DNA reads TGTGCCAGCAGCCCCGATGGACACCAGGGGTCCTACGAGCAGTACTTC.

This chain connects TRBV7-9 to TRBJ2-7; D might be TRBD1 or TRBD2, each matching 5 bases. From germline, CDR1 is SEHNR and CDR2 FQNEAQ (reference sequence). This CDR3 region has 14 residues. The ends were cut back, 4 bases at V and 0 bases at J, with 10 bases in the middle. The CDR3 reads CASSYAGSSYEQYF. The CDR3 DNA sequence: TGTGCCAGCAGCTATGCAGGGAGCTCCTACGAGCAGTACTTC.

This clone was seen at least ten times. V gene TRBV4-1 combines with J gene TRBJ2-2; D unclear. Germline values: CDR1 MGHRA, CDR2 YSYEKL. Deletions cut 0 bases from V and 6 bases from J, with 14 bases between. The CDR3 extends over 16 amino acids. The CDR3, as DNA: TGCGCCAGCAGCCAAGATCGCCAGGCCCTCCCCGGGGAGCTGTTTTTT. Encoded protein: CASSQDRQALPGELFF.

In its sample, this clone was seen many times. This chain joins TRBV19 and TRBJ2-3, with 7 positions matching TRBD2. Per the germline V gene, CDR1 is LNHDA and CDR2 is SQIVND (reference sequence). CDR3 length equals 15 residues. The ends lost 5 bases at V and 2 bases at J; junction bases unmatched: 7. CDR3 sequence (DNA): TGTGCCAGTAGTGTGCGGCGGGGGACCACAGATACGCAGTATTTT. It yields the protein CASSVRRGTTDTQYF.

Ten or more counts support this clone. The rearrangement joins TRBV4-2 to TRBJ1-6; 10 bases match TRBD1. CDR1 LGHNA and CDR2 YNFKEQ come from the germline V gene. The CDR3 contains 15 residues. V lost 5 bases, J lost 9 bases, and 7 bases stayed unmatched. CDR3 protein: CASSGVTGGVSPLHF. Here the CDR3 DNA reads TGTGCCAGCAGCGGGGTGACAGGGGGCGTTTCACCCCTCCACTTT.